The entry that follows covers one T cell receptor (beta chain) sequence. Its cognate antigen has yet to be identified. Per-base quality was not reported, and no clone a single base away is much larger than it. In the prospective study, participants were roughly 18 to 95 years old, resided in approximately 25 geographic areas of the United States, and were enrolled through a virtual design. In the prospective study, participants were assigned to cohorts based on the clinical history participants reported in a screening survey and a study questionnaire. Recovered participants in ImmuneRACE Cohort 3 were defined as having two consecutive negative NP/OP PCR tests, clearance from a healthcare professional, or resolution of symptoms. In the prospective study, mobile phlebotomists collected whole blood, serum and a nasopharyngeal or oropharyngeal swab from each participant. Prospective study participants could optionally give additional blood draws and questionnaires over an approximately two-month period. Before DNA extraction, blood samples from the prospective study were shipped at room temperature or frozen.

The data are from a study of blood T cell repertoires in COVID-19 (dated by TCRdb to 2018 to 2020). Notes on the research overall: Samples covering the acute and convalescent phases of COVID-19 were provided by collaborators in the United States, Italy and Spain. The prospective study material was composed of cDNA or gDNA derived from T cells, B-cell-depleted T cells, or PBMCs. Deeply sampled blood TCRbeta repertoires from subjects exposed to, actively infected with, or recovered from COVID-19 were included in the dataset. A freely available public database, intended as a resource for researchers studying the immune response to SARS-CoV-2, is where the repertoires were released. Samples were obtained from the ongoing ImmuneRACE study (first 160 participants) and from over 1,000 subjects provided by 6 global collaborators. The sample metadata nearly always contained a de-identified subject ID, COVID-19 status, age in years and sex. Where available, HLA class I and class II types were obtained from metadata supplied by the sample provider rather than from assay-based typing. Findings and caveats that apply to the study as a whole: How much clinical and demographic metadata was included differed by source and by participant, and the metadata was provided uncurated.

TCRbeta CDR3 regions were amplified from genomic DNA by means of the immunoSEQ Assay, a bias-controlled multiplex PCR. In the paper's pipeline: The number of nucleated cells in each sample was estimated by amplification of reference gene primers within the assay. Sequence reads were collapsed and filtered to measure the absolute abundance of every unique TCRbeta CDR3 rearrangement. For each sample, productive Simpson clonality was calculated as the square root of Simpson's diversity index across productive rearrangements. TCRdb stores this immuneACCESS table with in-frame sequences only. Part of the clones is absent; in the studies checked, under half of the shortfall reflects unresolved V genes, and no reason is known for the rest. V and J calls and clone size are as listed in that table; D and trimming were resolved from the DNA. This sample lists approximately 230,000 clones; just over 90% were detected once. The ten top clones hold around 1.8% of the sample.

V loses 4 bases of germline sequence and J loses 6 bases, and the interval between the two ends is 15 bases. Based on the germline V gene, the CDR1 and CDR2 sequences are SNHLY and FYNNEI. Measured from the cysteine to the phenylalanine, the CDR3 is 14 residues long. Only the CDR3 DNA is retained, 42 bases long and in frame from the first base. The rearranged segments are TRBV2 and TRBJ1-2, with the D segment identity uncertain. This sequence was found in a woman aged 18-30 years who had recovered from COVID-19. Sequenced sample: PBMCs or T cells enriched from blood (not recorded which). The nucleotide sequence is given as TGTGCCAGCAGTGGCCTGAGGGTTGGGAATGGCTACACCTTC. It specifies CASSGLRVGNGYTF.